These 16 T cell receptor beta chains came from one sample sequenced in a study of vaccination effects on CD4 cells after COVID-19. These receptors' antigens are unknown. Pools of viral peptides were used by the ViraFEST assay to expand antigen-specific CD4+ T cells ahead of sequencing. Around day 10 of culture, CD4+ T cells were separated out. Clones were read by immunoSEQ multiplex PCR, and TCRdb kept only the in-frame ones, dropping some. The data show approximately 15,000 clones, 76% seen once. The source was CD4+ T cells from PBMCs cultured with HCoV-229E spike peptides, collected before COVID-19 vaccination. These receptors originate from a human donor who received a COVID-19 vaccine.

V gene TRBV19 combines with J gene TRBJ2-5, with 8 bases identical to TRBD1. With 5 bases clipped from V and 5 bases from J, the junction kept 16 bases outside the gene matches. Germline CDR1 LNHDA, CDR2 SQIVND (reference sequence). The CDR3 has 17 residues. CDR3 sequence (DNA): TGTGCCAGTAGTGCCGGGGACAGGCGGGTTATTACGGAGACCCAGTACTTC. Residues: CASSAGDRRVITETQYF.

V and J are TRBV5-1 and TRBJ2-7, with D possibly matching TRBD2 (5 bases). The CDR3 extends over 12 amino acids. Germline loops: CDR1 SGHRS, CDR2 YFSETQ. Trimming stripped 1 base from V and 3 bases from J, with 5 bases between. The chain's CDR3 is CASSLSGYEQYF. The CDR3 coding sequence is TGCGCCAGCAGCTTGAGCGGCTACGAGCAGTACTTC.

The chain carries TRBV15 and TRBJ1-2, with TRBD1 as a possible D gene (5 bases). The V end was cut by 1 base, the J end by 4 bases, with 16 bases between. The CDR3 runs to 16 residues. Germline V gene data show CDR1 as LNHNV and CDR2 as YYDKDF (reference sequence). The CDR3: CATSRADSQNLYGYTF. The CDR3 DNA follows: TGTGCCACCAGCAGAGCAGACAGCCAAAACCTCTATGGCTACACCTTC.

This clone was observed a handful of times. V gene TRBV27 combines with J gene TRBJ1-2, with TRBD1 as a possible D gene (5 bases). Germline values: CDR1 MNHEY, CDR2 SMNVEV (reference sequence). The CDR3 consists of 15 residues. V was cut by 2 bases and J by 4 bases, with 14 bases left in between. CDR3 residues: CASSLSLSGIYGYTF. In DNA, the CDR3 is TGTGCCAGCAGTTTAAGTCTTTCAGGGATCTATGGCTACACCTTC.

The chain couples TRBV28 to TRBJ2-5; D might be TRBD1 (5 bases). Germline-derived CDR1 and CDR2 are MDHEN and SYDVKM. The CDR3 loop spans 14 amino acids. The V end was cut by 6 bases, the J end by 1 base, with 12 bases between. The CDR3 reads CASSRTGFQETQYF. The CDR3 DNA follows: TGTGCCAGCAGCCGCACAGGATTCCAAGAGACCCAGTACTTC.

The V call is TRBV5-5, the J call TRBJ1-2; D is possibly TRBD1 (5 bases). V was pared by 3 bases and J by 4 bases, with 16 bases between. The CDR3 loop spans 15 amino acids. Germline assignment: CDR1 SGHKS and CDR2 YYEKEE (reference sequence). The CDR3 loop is CASSSTIGGGYGYTF. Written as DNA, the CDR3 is TGTGCCAGCAGCTCCACAATCGGGGGGGGCTATGGCTACACCTTC. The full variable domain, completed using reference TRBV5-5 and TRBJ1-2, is DAGVTQSPTHLIKTRGQQVTLRCSPISGHKSVSWYQQVLGQGPQFIFQYYEKEERGRGNFPDRFSARQFPNYSSELNVNALLLGDSALYLCASSSTIGGGYGYTFGSGTRLTVV.

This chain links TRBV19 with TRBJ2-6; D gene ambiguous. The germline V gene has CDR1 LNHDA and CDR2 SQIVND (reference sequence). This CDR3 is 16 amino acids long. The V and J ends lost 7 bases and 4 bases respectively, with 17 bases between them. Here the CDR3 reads CASKVGDSAGANVLTF. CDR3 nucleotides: TGTGCCAGTAAAGTGGGTGATTCAGCCGGGGCCAACGTCCTGACTTTC.

The CDR3 coding sequence is TGTGCCATCGGGGGAGCCTCGAACACCGGGGAGCTGTTTTTT. Amino acids: CAIGGASNTGELFF. The V and J genes are TRBV10-3 and TRBJ2-2, with D perhaps assigned TRBD1 or TRBD2 (5 bases each). Trimming cost V 8 bases and J 0 bases, with 10 bases left between them. CDR3 length: 14 amino acids. Germline-derived CDR1 and CDR2 are ENHRY and SYGVKD.

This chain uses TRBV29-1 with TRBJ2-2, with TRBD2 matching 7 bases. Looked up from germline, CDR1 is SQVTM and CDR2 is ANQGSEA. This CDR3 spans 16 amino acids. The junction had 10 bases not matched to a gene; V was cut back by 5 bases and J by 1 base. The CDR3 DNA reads TGCAGCGTTCGCATTCTCGGCGGGGGGAACACCGGGGAGCTGTTTTTT. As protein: CSVRILGGGNTGELFF.

The DNA of the CDR3 is TGTGCCAGCAGCCAAGACAGGGGGAATTCACCCCTCCACTTT. This encodes CASSQDRGNSPLHF. This chain uses TRBV14 with TRBJ1-6; TRBD1 aligns across 7 bases. Trimming cost V 0 bases and J 7 bases; bases outside gene matches: 0. This CDR3 is built from 14 residues. Germline loops: CDR1 SGHDN, CDR2 FVKESK.

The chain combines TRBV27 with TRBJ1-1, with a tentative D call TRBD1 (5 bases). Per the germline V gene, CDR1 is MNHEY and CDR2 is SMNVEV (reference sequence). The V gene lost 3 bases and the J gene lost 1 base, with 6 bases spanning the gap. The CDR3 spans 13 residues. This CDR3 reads CASSLTANTEAFF. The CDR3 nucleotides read TGTGCCAGCAGTTTGACAGCGAACACTGAAGCTTTCTTT.

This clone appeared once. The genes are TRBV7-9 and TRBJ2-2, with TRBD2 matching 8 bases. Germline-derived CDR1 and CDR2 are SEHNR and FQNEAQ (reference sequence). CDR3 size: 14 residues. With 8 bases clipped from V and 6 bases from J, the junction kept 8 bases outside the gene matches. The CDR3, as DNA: TGTGCCAGCTCCACCCGCGGGGGGTCCGGGGAGCTGTTTTTT. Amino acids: CASSTRGGSGELFF.

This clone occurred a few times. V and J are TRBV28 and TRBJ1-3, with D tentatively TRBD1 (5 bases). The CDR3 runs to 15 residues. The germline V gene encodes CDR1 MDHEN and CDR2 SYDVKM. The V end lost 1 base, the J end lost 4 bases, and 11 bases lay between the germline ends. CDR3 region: CASSLSRDEGNTIYF. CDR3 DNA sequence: TGTGCCAGCAGTTTATCCAGGGATGAGGGAAACACCATATATTTT.

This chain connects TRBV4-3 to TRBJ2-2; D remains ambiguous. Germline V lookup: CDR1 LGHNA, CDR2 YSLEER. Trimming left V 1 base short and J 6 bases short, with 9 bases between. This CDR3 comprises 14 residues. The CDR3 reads CASSQVPPSGELFF. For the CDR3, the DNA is TGCGCCAGCAGCCAAGTTCCCCCCTCCGGGGAGCTGTTTTTT.

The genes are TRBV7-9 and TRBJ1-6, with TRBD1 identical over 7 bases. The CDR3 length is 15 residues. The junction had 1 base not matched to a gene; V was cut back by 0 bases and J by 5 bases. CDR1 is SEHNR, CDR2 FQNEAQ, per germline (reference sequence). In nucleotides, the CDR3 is TGTGCCAGCAGCTTAGCCGGGACAGATAATTCACCCCTCCACTTT. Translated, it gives CASSLAGTDNSPLHF.

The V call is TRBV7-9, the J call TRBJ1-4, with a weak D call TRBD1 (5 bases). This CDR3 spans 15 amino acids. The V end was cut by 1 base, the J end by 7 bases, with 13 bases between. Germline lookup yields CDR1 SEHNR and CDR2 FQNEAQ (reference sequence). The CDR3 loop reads CASSLEAGSVEKLFF. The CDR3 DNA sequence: TGTGCCAGCAGCTTAGAGGCAGGGTCGGTTGAAAAACTGTTTTTT. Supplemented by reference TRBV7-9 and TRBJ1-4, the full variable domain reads DTGVSQNPRHKITKRGQNVTFRCDPISEHNRLYWYRQTLGQGPEFLTYFQNEAQLEKSRLLSDRFSAERPKGSFSTLEIQRTEQGDSAMYLCASSLEAGSVEKLFFGSGTQLSVL.